Shown below are 27 T cell receptor beta chains from a single sample sequenced in a study of blood T cell repertoires in COVID-19. Here immunoSEQ multiplex PCR was the method, and the copy in TCRdb shows in-frame clones only, minus some. The sample shows over 40,000 clones, roughly 90% of them seen only once. Sequenced: peripheral blood. Source of these receptors: a woman older than 75 with acute or convalescent COVID-19.

The CDR3 spells CASSLSGRTGELFF. In nucleotides, the CDR3 is TGTGCCAGCAGCTTGTCAGGGCGAACCGGGGAGCTGTTTTTT. The rearrangement joins TRBV5-4 to TRBJ2-2; tentative D call: TRBD1 (5 bases). Trimming left V 1 base short and J 5 bases short, with 9 bases between. The CDR3 consists of 14 residues. Germline assignment: CDR1 SGHNT and CDR2 YYREEE (reference sequence). The whole variable domain, filled in from reference TRBV5-4 and TRBJ2-2, reads ETGVTQSPTHLIKTRGQQVTLRCSSQSGHNTVSWYQQALGQGPQFIFQYYREEENGRGNFPPRFSGLQFPNYSSELNVNALELDDSALYLCASSLSGRTGELFFGEGSRLTVL.

The CDR3 sequence is CASSLDIAAGAYDTQYF. In nucleotides, the CDR3 is TGTGCCAGCAGCTTAGATATCGCCGCGGGAGCCTACGATACGCAGTATTTT. The chain joins TRBV11-2 to TRBJ2-3, with 7 bases that match TRBD2. With 0 bases clipped from V and 6 bases from J, the junction kept 12 bases outside the gene matches. Germline CDR1 and CDR2: SGHAT and FQNNGV. The CDR3 runs to 17 residues.

V gene TRBV9 combines with J gene TRBJ2-3, with TRBD1 as a possible D gene (7 bases). The CDR3 has 13 residues. CDR1 is SGDLS and CDR2 is YYNGEE in the germline V gene. V was cut by 4 bases and J by 6 bases, with 12 bases left in between. The CDR3 DNA follows: TGTGCCAGCAGCCCGCCAGGGGGGGATACGCAGTATTTT. Encoded protein: CASSPPGGDTQYF.

V and J are TRBV6-6 and TRBJ2-7; tentative D call: TRBD2 (6 bases). This CDR3 is 15 amino acids long. Trimming pared 0 bases from V and 1 base from J, leaving 10 bases between. Germline CDR1 is MNHNY and CDR2 is SVGAGI (reference sequence). Here the CDR3 reads CASSYSGSLSYEQYF. CDR3 nucleotides: TGTGCCAGCAGTTACTCCGGGAGTTTGTCCTACGAGCAGTACTTC.

The chain recombines TRBV3-1 (or the pseudogene TRBV3-2) with TRBJ1-1; a weak D match, TRBD1 (6 bases). V was pared by 4 bases and J by 8 bases, with 8 bases between. The CDR3 has 11 residues. The germline gives CDR1 LGHDT, CDR2 YNNKEL (reference sequence). The CDR3 coding sequence is TGTGCCAGCAGCCGGGGGGGCGAAGCTTTCTTT. Protein sequence: CASSRGGEAFF.

The J gene is TRBJ1-3, the V gene TRBV7-2; D is uncertain. From germline, CDR1 is SGHTA and CDR2 FQGNSA. Trimming shortened V by 2 bases and J by 4 bases, and 12 bases separated the two germline ends. The CDR3 sequence is 15 residues long. The chain's CDR3 is CASSLSTTQGNTIYF. DNA of the CDR3: TGTGCCAGCAGCTTATCAACCACACAGGGAAACACCATATATTTT.

This chain uses TRBV10-3 with TRBJ2-3, with 7 positions matching TRBD2. Unmatched junction bases numbered 3, after V lost 4 bases and J lost 5 bases. CDR1 is ENHRY and CDR2 is SYGVKD in the germline V gene. The CDR3 covers 13 residues. CDR3 DNA sequence: TGTGCCATCAGTGCCGCGGGGGTAGATACGCAGTATTTT. This translates into CAISAAGVDTQYF.

The chain has TRBV5-4 and TRBJ2-1; TRBD2 agrees at 11 bases. V lost 0 bases and J lost 9; bases outside the gene matches: 5. The CDR3 is made up of 15 amino acids. CDR1 and CDR2 from the germline V gene are SGHNT and YYREEE (reference sequence). The CDR3 protein is CASSLGLAGRAEQFF. The CDR3 coding sequence is TGTGCCAGCAGCTTGGGACTAGCGGGGCGGGCTGAGCAGTTCTTC.

The chain joins TRBV4-1 to TRBJ1-1, with 8 bases aligning to TRBD1. Germline V lookup: CDR1 MGHRA, CDR2 YSYEKL. The CDR3 consists of 15 residues. Trimming at V came to 4 bases and at J to 0 bases, leaving 4 bases not matched to a gene. This chain's CDR3 is CASSPRDRLNTEAFF. The DNA for the CDR3 is TGCGCCAGCAGCCCCAGGGACAGGTTGAACACTGAAGCTTTCTTT.

This rearrangement joins TRBV11-2 to TRBJ1-2, with 10 bases fitting TRBD1. From germline, CDR1 is SGHAT and CDR2 FQNNGV. The CDR3 loop spans 15 amino acids. V dropped 6 bases and J dropped 4; count of bases not matched to a gene: 8. DNA of the CDR3: TGTGCCAGCAGATCCCGACAGGGGGCGGGCTATGGCTACACCTTC. It yields the protein CASRSRQGAGYGYTF.

This chain uses TRBV5-1 with TRBJ1-6; 10 positions agree with TRBD1. The CDR3 is made up of 15 amino acids. V shed 4 bases, J shed 9 bases, and the junction held 7 bases outside the gene matches. Germline CDR1 reads SGHRS; CDR2 reads YFSETQ. CDR3 DNA sequence: TGCGCCAGCAGCCCGGGACAGGGGATGAGTTCACCCCTCCACTTT. It specifies CASSPGQGMSSPLHF. The whole variable domain, remainder taken from reference TRBV5-1 and TRBJ1-6, is KAGVTQTPRYLIKTRGQQVTLSCSPISGHRSVSWYQQTPGQGLQFLFEYFSETQRNKGNFPGRFSGRQFSNSRSEMNVSTLELGDSALYLCASSPGQGMSSPLHFGNGTRLTVT.

The rearrangement links TRBV15 to TRBJ2-1; 12 nucleotides align to TRBD2. This CDR3 contains 16 residues. V was pared by 0 bases and J by 10 bases, with 7 bases of the junction left unmatched. Germline V CDR1 and CDR2: LNHNV, YYDKDF (reference sequence). DNA for the CDR3: TGTGCCACCAGCAGAGATGGGACTAGCGGGCTTGAAGAGCAGTTCTTC. Its protein product is CATSRDGTSGLEEQFF.

V gene TRBV2 combines with J gene TRBJ2-7; D might be TRBD1 (6 bases). The length of the CDR3 is 12 residues. V dropped 4 bases and J dropped 7 bases, with 11 bases sitting between them. Germline values: CDR1 SNHLY, CDR2 FYNNEI. The DNA of the CDR3 is TGTGCCAGCAGTGTTGGGGGCCGGGAGCAGTACTTC. The encoded protein is CASSVGGREQYF. Using reference TRBV2 and TRBJ2-7 for the parts outside the CDR3, the full variable domain is EPEVTQTPSHQVTQMGQEVILRCVPISNHLYFYWYRQILGQKVEFLVSFYNNEISEKSEIFDDQFSVERPDGSNFTLKIRSTKLEDSAMYFCASSVGGREQYFGPGTRLTVT.

The J gene is TRBJ2-1, the V gene TRBV7-6; 14 positions match TRBD2. Germline CDR1 is SGHVS and CDR2 is FNYEAQ. This CDR3 contains 18 residues. V dropped 6 bases and J dropped 3; count of bases not matched to a gene: 10. The CDR3 is CASRRGTSGSAFYNEQFF. The CDR3 DNA is TGTGCCAGCAGACGCGGGACTAGCGGGAGCGCGTTCTACAATGAGCAGTTCTTC.

This clone was picked up one time. The genes are TRBV7-2 and TRBJ2-3; TRBD1 might be the D (5 bases). This CDR3 region has 14 residues. Germline V gene data show CDR1 as SGHTA and CDR2 as FQGNSA. V lost 0 bases, J lost 5 bases, and 9 bases lay in between. CDR3: CASSLAVGVDTQYF. The CDR3 DNA follows: TGTGCCAGCAGCTTAGCGGTAGGGGTAGATACGCAGTATTTT.

V usage is TRBV18 and J usage is TRBJ2-5; D uncertain. The CDR3 has 12 residues. Germline lookup yields CDR1 KGHSH and CDR2 LQKENI. V dropped 5 bases and J dropped 2 bases, with 6 bases sitting between them. This CDR3 reads CASSEEQETQYF. CDR3 DNA: TGTGCCAGCTCAGAGGAACAAGAGACCCAGTACTTC.

This clone was observed a single time. The chain employs TRBV3-1 (or the pseudogene TRBV3-2) and TRBJ2-2; 8 nucleotides align to TRBD2. The length of the CDR3 is 17 residues. Germline loops: CDR1 LGHDT, CDR2 YNNKEL (reference sequence). J was trimmed by 1 base and V by 1 base; bases with no gene match: 5. The CDR3 reads CASSQGPAGENTGELFF. CDR3 DNA sequence: TGTGCCAGCAGCCAAGGTCCAGCGGGGGAGAACACCGGGGAGCTGTTTTTT.

This chain connects TRBV2 to TRBJ1-1; the D gene is possibly TRBD1 (6 bases). The V gene's germline CDR1 is SNHLY and CDR2 FYNNEI. V was pared by 6 bases and J by 1 base, with 15 bases between. The CDR3 contains 15 residues. The CDR3 reads CASSHGQLRNTEAFF. CDR3 bases: TGTGCCAGCAGCCATGGACAGCTAAGGAACACTGAAGCTTTCTTT.

This chain connects TRBV2 to TRBJ2-7, with a possible D match to TRBD1 (5 bases). Germline assignment: CDR1 SNHLY and CDR2 FYNNEI. The CDR3 extends over 12 amino acids. Trimming took 4 bases from V and 3 from J, leaving 7 bases between them. CDR3 protein: CASSVDSYEQYF. The DNA for the CDR3 is TGTGCCAGCAGTGTCGACAGCTACGAGCAGTACTTC.

V usage is TRBV27 and J usage is TRBJ2-7; D call uncertain. The V end was cut by 0 bases, the J end by 1 base, with 4 bases between. Germline V CDR1 and CDR2: MNHEY, SMNVEV (reference sequence). The CDR3 length is 13 residues. CDR3 bases: TGTGCCAGCAGTTTATCGCGGTCCTACGAGCAGTACTTC. The encoded protein is CASSLSRSYEQYF.

J is TRBJ2-3 and V is TRBV20-1; possible D gene TRBD1, 6 bases. Trimming cost V 3 bases and J 6 bases, with 19 bases left between them. The germline gives CDR1 DFQATT, CDR2 SNEGSKA (reference sequence). CDR3 length equals 15 residues. The DNA of the CDR3 is TGCAGTGCTAGTCGGGGACACGCAATTGGGGATACGCAGTATTTT. Translating it yields CSASRGHAIGDTQYF.

This clone has just one count. The chain has TRBV19 and TRBJ1-2, with TRBD1 matching 9 bases. CDR3 length: 16 residues. Germline CDR1 LNHDA, CDR2 SQIVND (reference sequence). The ends lost 7 bases at V and 3 bases at J; junction bases unmatched: 12. The CDR3 coding sequence is TGTGCCAGTACCACCACGGGACAGGGAGTTCACTATGGCTACACCTTC. This gives the protein CASTTTGQGVHYGYTF.

This sequence joins TRBV10-3 and TRBJ2-7, with 7 bases lining up with TRBD2. This CDR3 comprises 13 residues. Trimming at V came to 6 bases and at J to 3 bases, leaving 5 bases not matched to a gene. Germline CDR1 is ENHRY and CDR2 is SYGVKD. Here the CDR3 DNA reads TGTGCCATCAGGAGCGGGACCGGCTACGAGCAGTACTTC. This encodes CAIRSGTGYEQYF.

The chain carries TRBV2 and TRBJ2-3; D gene unclear. Trimming removed 7 bases from V and 4 bases from J, with 9 bases in between. The germline gives CDR1 SNHLY, CDR2 FYNNEI. This CDR3 is 12 amino acids long. The CDR3 reads CASTSEPDTQYF. The CDR3 region has the DNA TGTGCCAGCACCTCAGAACCAGATACGCAGTATTTT.

The CDR3 region is CASSQPFAADVVDGELFF. The CDR3, as DNA: TGTGCCAGCAGCCAACCTTTCGCCGCGGATGTAGTAGACGGGGAGCTGTTTTTT. The chain couples TRBV7-2 to TRBJ2-2; no reliable D call. Trimming removed 5 bases at V and 7 bases at J, with 26 bases between. Germline-derived CDR1 and CDR2 are SGHTA and FQGNSA. The CDR3 is made up of 18 amino acids.

V is TRBV18 and J is TRBJ2-1; 11 bases agree with TRBD2. With 0 bases clipped from V and 5 bases from J, the junction kept 6 bases outside the gene matches. The CDR3 contains 17 residues. The germline CDR1 and CDR2 sequences are KGHSH and LQKENI. The CDR3 nucleotides read TGTGCCAGCTCACCACCGGTACTAGCGGGGGCTAACAATGAGCAGTTCTTC. Protein: CASSPPVLAGANNEQFF.

This rearrangement joins TRBV5-1 to TRBJ2-2; weak D call: TRBD1 (6 bases). This CDR3 is 14 amino acids long. In germline, CDR1 is SGHRS, CDR2 YFSETQ. Trimming shortened V by 0 bases and J by 6 bases, and 9 bases separated the two germline ends. CDR3 sequence: CASSLVQGPGELFF. Written as DNA, the CDR3 is TGCGCCAGCAGCTTGGTACAGGGCCCCGGGGAGCTGTTTTTT. The full variable domain, in which reference TRBV5-1 and TRBJ2-2 provide the parts outside the CDR3, is KAGVTQTPRYLIKTRGQQVTLSCSPISGHRSVSWYQQTPGQGLQFLFEYFSETQRNKGNFPGRFSGRQFSNSRSEMNVSTLELGDSALYLCASSLVQGPGELFFGEGSRLTVL.